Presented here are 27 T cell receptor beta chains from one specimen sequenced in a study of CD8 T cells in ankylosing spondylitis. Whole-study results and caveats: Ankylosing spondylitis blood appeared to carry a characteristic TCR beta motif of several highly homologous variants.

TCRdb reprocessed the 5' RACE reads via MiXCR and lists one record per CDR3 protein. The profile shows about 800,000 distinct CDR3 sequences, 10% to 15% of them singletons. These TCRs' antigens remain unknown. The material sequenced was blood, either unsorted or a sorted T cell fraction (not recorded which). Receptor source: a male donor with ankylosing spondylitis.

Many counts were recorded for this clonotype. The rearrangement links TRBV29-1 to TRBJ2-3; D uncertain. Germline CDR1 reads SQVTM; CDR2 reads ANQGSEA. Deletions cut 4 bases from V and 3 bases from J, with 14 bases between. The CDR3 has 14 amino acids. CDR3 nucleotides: TGCAGCGTTGTGGTGAGAGGAAGGACAGATACGCAGTATTTT. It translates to CSVVVRGRTDTQYF.

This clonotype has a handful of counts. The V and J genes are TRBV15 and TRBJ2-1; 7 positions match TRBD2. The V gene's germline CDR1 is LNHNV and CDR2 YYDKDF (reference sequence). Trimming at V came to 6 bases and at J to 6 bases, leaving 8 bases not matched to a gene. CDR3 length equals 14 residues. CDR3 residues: CATRAGTTLNEQFF. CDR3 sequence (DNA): TGTGCCACCAGGGCCGGGACTACTCTCAATGAGCAGTTCTTC.

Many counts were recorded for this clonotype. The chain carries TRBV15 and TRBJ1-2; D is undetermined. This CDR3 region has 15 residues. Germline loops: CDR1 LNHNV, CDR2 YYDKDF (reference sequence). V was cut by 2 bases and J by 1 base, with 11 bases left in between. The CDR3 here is CATSRPTTDNYGYTF. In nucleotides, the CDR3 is TGTGCCACCAGCAGACCGACGACTGATAACTATGGCTACACCTTC.

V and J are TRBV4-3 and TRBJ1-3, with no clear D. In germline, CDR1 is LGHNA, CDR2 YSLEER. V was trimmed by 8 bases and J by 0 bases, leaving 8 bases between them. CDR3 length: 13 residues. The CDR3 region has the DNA TGCGCCAGCGCAGCGAGCTCTGGAAACACCATATATTTT. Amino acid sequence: CASAASSGNTIYF.

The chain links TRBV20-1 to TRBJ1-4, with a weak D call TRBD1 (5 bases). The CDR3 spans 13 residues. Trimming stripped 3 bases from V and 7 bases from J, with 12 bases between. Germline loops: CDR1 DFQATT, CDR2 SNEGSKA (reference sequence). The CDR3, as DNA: TGCAGTGCTAGGGTTGGGGGAGGTGAAAAACTGTTTTTT. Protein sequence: CSARVGGGEKLFF.

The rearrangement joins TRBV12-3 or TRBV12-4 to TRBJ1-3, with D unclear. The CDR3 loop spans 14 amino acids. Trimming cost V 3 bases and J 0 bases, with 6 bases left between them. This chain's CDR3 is CASSFTASGNTIYF. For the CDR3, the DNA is TGTGCCAGCAGTTTCACCGCCTCTGGAAACACCATATATTTT.

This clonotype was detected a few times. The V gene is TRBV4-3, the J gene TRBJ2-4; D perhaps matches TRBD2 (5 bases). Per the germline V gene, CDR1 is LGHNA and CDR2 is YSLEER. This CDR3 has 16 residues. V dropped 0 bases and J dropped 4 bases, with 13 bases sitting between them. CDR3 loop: CASSQDVGMGKNIQYF. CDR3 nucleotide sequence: TGCGCCAGCAGCCAAGATGTCGGGATGGGGAAAAACATTCAGTACTTC.

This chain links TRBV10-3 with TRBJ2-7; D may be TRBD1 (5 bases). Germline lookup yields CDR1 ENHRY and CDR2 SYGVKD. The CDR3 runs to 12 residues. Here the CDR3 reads CATHPGNYEQYF. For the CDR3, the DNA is TGTGCTACGCACCCAGGGAACTACGAGCAGTACTTC.

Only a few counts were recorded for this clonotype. Here the CDR3 reads CASSQDRRLSYEQYF. CDR3 DNA: TGCGCCAGCAGCCAAGATAGACGGCTCTCCTACGAGCAGTACTTC. The chain recombines TRBV4-3 with TRBJ2-7; D is unclear. The germline V and J ends were trimmed by 0 bases and 0 bases, with 9 bases remaining between them. Germline assignment: CDR1 LGHNA and CDR2 YSLEER. The CDR3 loop spans 15 amino acids.

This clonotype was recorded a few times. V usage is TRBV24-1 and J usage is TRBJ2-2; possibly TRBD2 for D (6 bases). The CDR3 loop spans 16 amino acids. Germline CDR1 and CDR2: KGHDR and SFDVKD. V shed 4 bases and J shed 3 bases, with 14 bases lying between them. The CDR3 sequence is CATSDLRGLHTGELFF. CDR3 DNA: TGTGCCACCAGTGACCTCCGGGGACTCCACACCGGGGAGCTGTTTTTT.

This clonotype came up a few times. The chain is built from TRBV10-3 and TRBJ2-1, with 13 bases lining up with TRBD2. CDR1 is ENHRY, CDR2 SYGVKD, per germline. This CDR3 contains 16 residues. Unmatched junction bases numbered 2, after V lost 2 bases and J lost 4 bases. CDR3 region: CAISEGTSGEYNEQFF. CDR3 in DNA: TGTGCCATCAGTGAGGGGACTAGCGGGGAGTACAATGAGCAGTTCTTC.

The CDR3 sequence: CASSTRLAGEGEQYF. The CDR3 region has the DNA TGTGCCAGCAGCACGCGACTAGCGGGAGAGGGAGAGCAGTACTTC. J is TRBJ2-7 and V is TRBV7-2, with 12 bases lining up with TRBD2. The ends lost 5 bases at V and 7 bases at J; junction bases unmatched: 9. The CDR3 runs to 15 residues. CDR1 is SGHTA, CDR2 FQGNSA, per germline.

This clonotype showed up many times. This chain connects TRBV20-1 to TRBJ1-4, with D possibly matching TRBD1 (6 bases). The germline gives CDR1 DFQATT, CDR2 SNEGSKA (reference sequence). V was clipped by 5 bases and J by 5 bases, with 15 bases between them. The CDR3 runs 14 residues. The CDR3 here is CSAVRQVSNEKLFF. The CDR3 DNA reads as TGCAGTGCTGTGCGACAGGTCAGCAATGAAAAACTGTTTTTT.

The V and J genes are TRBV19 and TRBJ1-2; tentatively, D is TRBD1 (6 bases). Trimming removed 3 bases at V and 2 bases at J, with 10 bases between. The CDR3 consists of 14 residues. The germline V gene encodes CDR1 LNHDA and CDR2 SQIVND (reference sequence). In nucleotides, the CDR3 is TGTGCCAGTAGTATCGGACAGAAGAACTATGGCTACACCTTC. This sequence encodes CASSIGQKNYGYTF.

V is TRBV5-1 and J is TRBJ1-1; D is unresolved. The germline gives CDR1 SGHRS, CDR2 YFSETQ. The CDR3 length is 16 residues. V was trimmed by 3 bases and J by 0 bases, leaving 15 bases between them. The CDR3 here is CASSSDGLYMNTEAFF. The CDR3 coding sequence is TGCGCCAGCAGCTCGGACGGACTCTACATGAACACTGAAGCTTTCTTT.

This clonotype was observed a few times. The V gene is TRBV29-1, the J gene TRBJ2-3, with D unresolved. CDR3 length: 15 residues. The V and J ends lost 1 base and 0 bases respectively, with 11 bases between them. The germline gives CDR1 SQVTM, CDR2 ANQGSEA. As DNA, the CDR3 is TGCAGCGTTGAAGGTAAAACGGGCAGCACAGATACGCAGTATTTT. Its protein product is CSVEGKTGSTDTQYF.

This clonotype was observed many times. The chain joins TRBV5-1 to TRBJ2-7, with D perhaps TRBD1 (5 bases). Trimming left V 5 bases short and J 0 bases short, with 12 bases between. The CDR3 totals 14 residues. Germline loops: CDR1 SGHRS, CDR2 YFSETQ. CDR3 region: CASRPDTSSYEQYF. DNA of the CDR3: TGCGCCAGCAGACCGGACACGAGCTCCTACGAGCAGTACTTC.

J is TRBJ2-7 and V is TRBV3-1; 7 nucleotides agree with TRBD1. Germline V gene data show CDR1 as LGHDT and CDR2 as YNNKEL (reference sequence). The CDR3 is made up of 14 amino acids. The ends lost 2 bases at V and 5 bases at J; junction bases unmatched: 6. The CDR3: CASSQLGGGNEQYF. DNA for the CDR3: TGTGCCAGCAGCCAACTAGGGGGCGGCAACGAGCAGTACTTC.

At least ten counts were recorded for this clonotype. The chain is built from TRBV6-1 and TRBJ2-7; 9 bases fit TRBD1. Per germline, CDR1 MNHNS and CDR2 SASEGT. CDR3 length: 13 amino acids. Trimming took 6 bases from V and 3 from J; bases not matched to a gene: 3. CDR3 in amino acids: CASSRQGVYEQYF. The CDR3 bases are TGTGCCAGCAGCCGACAGGGGGTCTACGAGCAGTACTTC.

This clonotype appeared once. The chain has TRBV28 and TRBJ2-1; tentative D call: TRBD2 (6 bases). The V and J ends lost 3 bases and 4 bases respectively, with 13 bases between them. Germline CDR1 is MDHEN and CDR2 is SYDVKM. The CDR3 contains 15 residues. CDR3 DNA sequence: TGTGCCAGCAGTTTCAGGAGGAGCGGGTACAATGAGCAGTTCTTC. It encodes CASSFRRSGYNEQFF. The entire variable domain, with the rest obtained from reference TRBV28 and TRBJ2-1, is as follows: DVKVTQSSRYLVKRTGEKVFLECVQDMDHENMFWYRQDPGLGLRLIYFSYDVKMKEKGDIPEGYSVSREKKERFSLILESASTNQTSMYLCASSFRRSGYNEQFFGPGTRLTVL.

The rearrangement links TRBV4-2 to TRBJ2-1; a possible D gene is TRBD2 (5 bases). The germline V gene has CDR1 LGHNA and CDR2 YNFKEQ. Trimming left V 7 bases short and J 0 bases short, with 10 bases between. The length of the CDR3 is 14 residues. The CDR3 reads CASMDFHSYNEQFF. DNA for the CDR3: TGTGCCAGCATGGACTTCCACTCCTACAATGAGCAGTTCTTC.

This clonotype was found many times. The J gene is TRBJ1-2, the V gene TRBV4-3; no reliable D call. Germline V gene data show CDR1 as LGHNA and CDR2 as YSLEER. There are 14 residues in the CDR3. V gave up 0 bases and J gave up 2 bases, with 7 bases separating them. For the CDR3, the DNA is TGCGCCAGCAGCCAAGAAGGAGGGAACTATGGCTACACCTTC. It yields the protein CASSQEGGNYGYTF.

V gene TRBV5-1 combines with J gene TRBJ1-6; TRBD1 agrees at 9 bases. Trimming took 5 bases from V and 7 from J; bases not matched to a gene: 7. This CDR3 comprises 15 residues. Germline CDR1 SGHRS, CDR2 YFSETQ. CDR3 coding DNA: TGCGCCAGCAGAAACAGGACAGGGGTAAATTCACCCCTCCACTTT. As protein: CASRNRTGVNSPLHF.

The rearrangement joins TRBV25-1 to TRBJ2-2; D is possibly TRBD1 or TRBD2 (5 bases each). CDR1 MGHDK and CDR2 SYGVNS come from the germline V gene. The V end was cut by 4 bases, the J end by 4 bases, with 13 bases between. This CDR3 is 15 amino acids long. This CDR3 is CASSGQRTLTGELFF. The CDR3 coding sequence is TGTGCCAGCAGTGGACAGCGGACTCTCACCGGGGAGCTGTTTTTT.

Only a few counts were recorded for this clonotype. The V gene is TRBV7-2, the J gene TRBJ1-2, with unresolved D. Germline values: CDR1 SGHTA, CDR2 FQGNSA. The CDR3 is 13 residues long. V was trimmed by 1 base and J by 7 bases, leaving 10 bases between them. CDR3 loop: CASSLVGWGGYTF. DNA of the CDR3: TGTGCCAGCAGCTTAGTAGGGTGGGGTGGCTACACCTTC.

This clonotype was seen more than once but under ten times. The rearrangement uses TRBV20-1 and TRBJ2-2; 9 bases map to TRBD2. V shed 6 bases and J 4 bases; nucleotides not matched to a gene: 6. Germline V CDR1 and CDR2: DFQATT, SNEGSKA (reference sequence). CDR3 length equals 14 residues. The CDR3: CSATGTSSTGELFF. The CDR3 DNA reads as TGCAGTGCCACCGGGACTAGCAGCACCGGGGAGCTGTTTTTT.

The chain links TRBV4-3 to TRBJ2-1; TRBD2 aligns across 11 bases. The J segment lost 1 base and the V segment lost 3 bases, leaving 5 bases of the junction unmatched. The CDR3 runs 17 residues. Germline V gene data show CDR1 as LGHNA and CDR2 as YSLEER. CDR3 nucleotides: TGCGCCAGCAGCCACCAAACTAGCGGGAGTTCCTACAATGAGCAGTTCTTC. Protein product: CASSHQTSGSSYNEQFF.